This T cell receptor beta chain was profiled in a study of T cell repertoires in cytomegalovirus infection. On the study more broadly: Researchers turned to recently identified HLA-C-restricted CMV epitopes as well as well-studied HLA-B-restricted ones. Both CMV infection and a matching HLA type were indicated by public TCR beta signatures.

For this clonotype: Its antigen remains unidentified.

Per the germline V gene, CDR1 is MNHEY and CDR2 is SMNVEV (reference sequence). Losses at the gene ends were 1 base for V and 1 base for J; bases not matched to a gene: 8. CDR3 length: 17 residues. Points from the study as a whole: HLA-C-restricted CMV clonotypes gave the most frequent clonotype in two of eight donors. Summed frequency of public TCR beta families distinguished CMV carriers with the relevant HLA.

TCRdb redid the calling of the reads with MiXCR, one entry per CDR3 protein. The sample holds about 900,000 distinct CDR3 sequences, more than 25% seen once. V usage is TRBV27 and J usage is TRBJ1-1; 8 bases agree with TRBD1. The clonotype was recovered from a human donor in good health (CMV status not recorded). Some clones in this sample may be carry-over from other donors' samples. This sample comprised cultured CD8+ T cells from PBMCs, obtained from culture after CMV antigen stimulation. This CDR3 reads CASSLFGQGAGNTEAFF. The CDR3 region has the DNA TGTGCCAGCAGTTTATTTGGTCAGGGGGCCGGGAACACTGAAGCTTTCTTT.